This is a list of T cell receptor beta chains from one sample in a study of CD8+ T cells in alopecia areata. The protocol was immunoSEQ multiplex PCR, while the TCRdb copy is restricted to in-frame clones and leaves out a portion. Here the sample spans about 39,000 clones, roughly 65% being singletons. The sample in question was CD8+ T cells sorted from blood, obtained at week 4, from a patient treated with tofacitinib. Receptors were obtained from a human donor with alopecia areata. Both conserved end residues are part of each CDR3. D genes are given only for firm matches.

V,J,D,CDR3
TRBV30,TRBJ1-5,NA,CAWSGGNQPQHF
TRBV7-8,TRBJ2-1,NA,CASSLPDSREQFF
TRBV9,TRBJ1-1,NA,CASSPRVVGTEAFF
TRBV27,TRBJ2-7,TRBD2,CASASGGTTYEQYF
TRBV29-1,TRBJ1-2,NA,CSVPRDINKEGYTF
TRBV9,TRBJ1-2,NA,CASSVGVDSNYGYTF
TRBV5-1,TRBJ2-2,TRBD2,CASSQRTSGGGGELFF
TRBV29-1,TRBJ1-1,NA,CSVEEGAFF
TRBV11-2,TRBJ2-3,NA,CASSLDGVADTQYF
TRBV4-3,TRBJ2-7,NA,CASSQDRGSSEQYF
TRBV9,TRBJ1-1,TRBD1,CASSLEDRGVEAFF
TRBV7-9,TRBJ2-7,NA,CASSLSRGLSYEQYF
TRBV30,TRBJ1-2,NA,CAWQGRGYGYTF
TRBV7-2,TRBJ1-1,NA,CASSFGGITEAFF
TRBV7-8,TRBJ2-5,TRBD1,CASSSWTGGQETQYF
TRBV6-5,TRBJ1-2,NA,CASSYGVQGGYTF
TRBV30,TRBJ2-7,NA,CAWSVGQGTYEQYF
TRBV30,TRBJ2-2,NA,CAWRGTGELFF
TRBV29-1,TRBJ2-3,NA,CSVGLGPSTDTQYF
TRBV2,TRBJ1-2,TRBD1,CASSSVTGIRYGYTF
TRBV6-4,TRBJ2-3,TRBD2,CASSKRTSGGLTDTQYF
TRBV29-1,TRBJ2-3,NA,CSVILRETHRTDTQYF
TRBV4-2,TRBJ2-2,NA,CASSQKLDLSRTGELFF
TRBV27,TRBJ1-2,NA,CASSSRDRLIYGYTF
TRBV29-1,TRBJ2-6,TRBD1,CSVVDRPSGANVLTF
TRBV2,TRBJ1-2,TRBD1,CARRGQGTRGGYTF
TRBV10-3,TRBJ2-1,NA,CAAGNNEQFF
TRBV29-1,TRBJ2-7,NA,CSAKGGASSYEQYF
TRBV4-3,TRBJ1-2,NA,CASSQDGGANYGYTF
TRBV7-9,TRBJ1-5,TRBD1,CASSSDRSNQPQHF
TRBV7-9,TRBJ2-3,TRBD2,CASSETTSSGTDTQYF
TRBV27,TRBJ2-3,TRBD2,CASTPTLAGATDTQYF
TRBV9,TRBJ2-3,NA,CASSTRQTSTDTQYF
TRBV29-1,TRBJ2-7,NA,CSVEGQNYEQYF
TRBV7-9,TRBJ2-1,TRBD2,CAATSGGYNEQFF
TRBV29-1,TRBJ2-1,NA,CSVPRGAYEQFF
TRBV6-4,TRBJ1-2,TRBD1,CASIPSGTGGDYGYTF
TRBV27,TRBJ1-2,NA,CASSLRVGRNGYTF
TRBV9,TRBJ2-1,TRBD1,CASSGGRGLDEQFF
TRBV2,TRBJ2-7,TRBD2,CASWAPAGGIVGEQYF
TRBV29-1,TRBJ1-1,NA,CSVVTLETEAFF
TRBV12-5,TRBJ2-1,NA,CASGPSHNEQFF
TRBV2,TRBJ2-1,TRBD2,CASSLSGGNEQFF
TRBV29-1,TRBJ1-2,NA,CSVVTGSGGYTF
TRBV6-5,TRBJ1-1,TRBD1,CASSSTGIWSTEAFF
TRBV27,TRBJ1-1,NA,CASSLWFRDRDTEAFF
TRBV30,TRBJ1-2,TRBD1,CAWGDSMNYGYTF
TRBV7-9,TRBJ2-6,NA,CASRGSSGANVLTF
TRBV6-6,TRBJ2-2,NA,CASSPRSAGTGELFF
TRBV27,TRBJ2-1,TRBD1,CASSYGDRDNEQFF
TRBV29-1,TRBJ2-1,TRBD1,CSAPGQGFQEQFF
TRBV29-1,TRBJ1-3,NA,CSVEGGHLGNTIYF
TRBV29-1,TRBJ2-7,TRBD1,CSVEDHRGRGEEQYF
TRBV2,TRBJ1-1,NA,CASLDGGNTEAFF
TRBV25-1,TRBJ1-6,TRBD1,CAPGGGISPLHF
TRBV7-2,TRBJ2-1,NA,CASSTRDTLYNEQFF
TRBV29-1,TRBJ1-2,TRBD1,CSTAGGVGGYTF
TRBV7-3,TRBJ2-1,TRBD1,CASSLGQGNEQFF